This TCR beta chain was recorded in a study of a mutant IDH1 vaccine in newly diagnosed glioma. In the study overall: Treated individuals were about 60% male and 37.5% female, averaging about 41 years of age.

The germline gives CDR1 GTSNPN, CDR2 SVGIG (reference sequence). Unmatched junction bases numbered 8, after V lost 2 bases and J lost 8 bases. This CDR3 contains 14 residues. Time point: week 23, last vaccination. Doses comprised 300 ug of mutant IDH1 20-mer peptide each, plus topical imiquimod. On this clone itself: What it recognizes is unknown.

Sequencing was performed with immunoSEQ multiplex PCR; in TCRdb, only in-frame clones are kept and a portion is missing. Found here are tens of thousands of clones, roughly four fifths of them singletons; the top ten hold about 13%. The chain has TRBV30 and TRBJ2-1; 8 nucleotides agree with TRBD1. This receptor was taken from a man aged 25-45 years with glioma. This specimen was PBMCs, taken from a glioma patient whose treatment included an IDH1 peptide vaccine. CDR3 in amino acids: CAWSSGQGIHEQFF. The CDR3 DNA sequence: TGTGCCTGGAGTTCTGGACAGGGAATCCATGAGCAGTTCTTC.